Listed below are T cell receptor beta chains from one sample, sequenced in a study of a mutant IDH1 vaccine in newly diagnosed glioma. Antigens of these TCRs are unknown. TCRdb's copy holds only in-frame clones and misses some; the assay was immunoSEQ multiplex PCR. The data show over 55,000 clones, 90% seen once. The starting material was PBMCs, obtained from a glioma patient whose treatment included an IDH1 peptide vaccine. The receptors derive from a middle-aged woman with glioma. CDR3s include the opening cysteine and the closing phenylalanine or tryptophan. A D gene is named only where the DNA matches it firmly. Clone size is shown for a subset of rows, as once, few, many or a class of expanded clone.

TRBV2	.	TRBJ2-5	TRBD2	TGTGCCAGCAGTGAATCGCGGGGGACCCAAGAGACCCAGTACTTC	CASSESRGTQETQYF
TRBV7-9	.	TRBJ2-1	.	TGTGCCAGCAGTACAGGGAAGTACAATGAGCAGTTCTTC	CASSTGKYNEQFF
TRBV15	.	TRBJ2-7	TRBD2	TGTGCCACCAGCAGTTTCGAGACTAGCGGGAAGTATGAGCAGTACTTC	CATSSFETSGKYEQYF
TRBV6-1	.	TRBJ1-2	.	TGTGCCAGCAGCGAGCCGACACGCCTCATTGGGGGCTACACCTTC	CASSEPTRLIGGYTF
TRBV4-3	.	TRBJ2-5	.	TGCGCCAGCAGCCAAGATCTGAACAGCCAAGAGACCCAGTACTTC	CASSQDLNSQETQYF
TRBV6-1	.	TRBJ1-2	.	TGTGCCAGCAGTCGTCGAACGGACCCCTATGGCTACACCTTC	CASSRRTDPYGYTF
TRBV2	few	TRBJ2-2	.	TGTGCCAGCAGCCCGAGAGATGCCAACACCGGGGAGCTGTTTTTT	CASSPRDANTGELFF
TRBV19	.	TRBJ1-5	.	TGTGCCAGTAAAGTGGGGGGGTTCGATCAGCCCCAGCATTTT	CASKVGGFDQPQHF
TRBV25-1	.	TRBJ2-2	.	TGTGCCAGCAGTGGGGGACGGGGAATAGGCACCGGGGAGCTGTTTTTT	CASSGGRGIGTGELFF
TRBV29-1	.	TRBJ2-5	TRBD2	TGCAGCGTTGAATTTCCGGGGGGACAAGAGACCCAGTACTTC	CSVEFPGGQETQYF
TRBV7-2	.	TRBJ2-1	TRBD2	TGTGCCAGCAGCTTAGGCACTGCGGGGGGGCTAAATGAGCAGTTCTTC	CASSLGTAGGLNEQFF
TRBV10-3	.	TRBJ1-3	.	TGTGCCATCAGTGAGTTTGGGGGAGGCTCTGGAAACACCATATATTTT	CAISEFGGGSGNTIYF
TRBV19	.	TRBJ1-4	TRBD1	TGTGCCAGTAGTATGGACAGGGCGTCTAATGAAAAACTGTTTTTT	CASSMDRASNEKLFF
TRBV14	.	TRBJ2-6	.	TGTGCCAGCAGCCAAGGGGGTTACTCTGGGGCCAACGTCCTGACTTTC	CASSQGGYSGANVLTF
TRBV15	.	TRBJ2-7	.	TGTGCCACCAGCTCTTACGAATCCCTAGAAAGTCTAGGCGAGCAGTACTTC	CATSSYESLESLGEQYF
TRBV20-1	.	TRBJ1-2	.	TGCAGTGCCCGGGCGGGGGATGGCTACACCTTC	CSARAGDGYTF
TRBV10-2	.	TRBJ2-1	TRBD2	TGCGCCATCTTAGCGGGAGGACGCGACAATGAGCAGTTCTTC	CAILAGGRDNEQFF
TRBV6-6	.	TRBJ1-1	.	TGTGCCAGCCTAGGGGCAGGGTATACTTTCTTT	CASLGAGYTFF
TRBV9	.	TRBJ1-1	.	TGTGCCAGCAGCGTAGCGGGGGTCGGCACTGAAGCTTTCTTT	CASSVAGVGTEAFF
TRBV7-8	.	TRBJ2-3	.	TGTGCCAGCAGCTTCGGAGATACGCAGTATTTT	CASSFGDTQYF
TRBV14	.	TRBJ2-7	.	TGTGCCAGCAGCCAAGATCTGAGCTACGAGCAGTACTTC	CASSQDLSYEQYF
TRBV2	.	TRBJ2-1	.	TGTGCCAGCAGTTTTACAGGGACCCTCTACAATGAGCAGTTCTTC	CASSFTGTLYNEQFF
TRBV4-2	.	TRBJ2-7	TRBD1	TGTGCCAGCAGCCAAGATCGACAGGGACGCTACGAGCAGTACTTC	CASSQDRQGRYEQYF
TRBV10-2	.	TRBJ2-2	.	TGCGCCAGCAGTGGTGGGGGCCGCCCTGACGGGGAGCTGTTTTTT	CASSGGGRPDGELFF